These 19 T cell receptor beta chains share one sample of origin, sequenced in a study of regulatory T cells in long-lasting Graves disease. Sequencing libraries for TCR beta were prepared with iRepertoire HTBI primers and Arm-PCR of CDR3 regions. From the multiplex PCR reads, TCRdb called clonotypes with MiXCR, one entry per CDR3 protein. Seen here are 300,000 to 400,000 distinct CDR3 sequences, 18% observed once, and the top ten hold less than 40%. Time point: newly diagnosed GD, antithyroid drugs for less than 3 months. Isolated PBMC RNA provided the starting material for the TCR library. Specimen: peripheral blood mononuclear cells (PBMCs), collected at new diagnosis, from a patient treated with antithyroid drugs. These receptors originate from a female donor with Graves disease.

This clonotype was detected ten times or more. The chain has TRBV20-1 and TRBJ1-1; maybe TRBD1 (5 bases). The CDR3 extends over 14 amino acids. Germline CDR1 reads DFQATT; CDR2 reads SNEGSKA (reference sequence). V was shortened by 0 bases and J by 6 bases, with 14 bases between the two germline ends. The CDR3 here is CSARDTGAGAEAFF. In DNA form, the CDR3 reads TGCAGTGCTAGAGATACCGGGGCAGGCGCTGAAGCTTTCTTT.

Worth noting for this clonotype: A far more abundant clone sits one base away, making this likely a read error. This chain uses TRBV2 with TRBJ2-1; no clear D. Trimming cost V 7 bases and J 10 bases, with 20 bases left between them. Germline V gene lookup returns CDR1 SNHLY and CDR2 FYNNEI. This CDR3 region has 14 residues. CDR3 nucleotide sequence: TGTGCCAGCAAAGGAAGCGCAGGCTCCTACGAGCAGTTCTTC. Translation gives CASKGSAGSYEQFF.

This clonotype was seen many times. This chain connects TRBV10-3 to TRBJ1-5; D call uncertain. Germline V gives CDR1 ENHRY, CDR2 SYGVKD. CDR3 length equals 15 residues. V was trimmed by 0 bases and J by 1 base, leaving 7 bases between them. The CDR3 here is CAISESRQSNQPQHF. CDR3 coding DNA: TGTGCCATCAGTGAGTCACGGCAGAGCAATCAGCCCCAGCATTTT.

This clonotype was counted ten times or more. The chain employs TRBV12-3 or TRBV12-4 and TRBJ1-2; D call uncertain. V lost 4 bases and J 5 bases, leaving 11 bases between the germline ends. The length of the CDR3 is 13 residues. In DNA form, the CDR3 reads TGTGCCAGCAGTTCCTGGACCGCGTATGGCTACACCTTC. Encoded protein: CASSSWTAYGYTF.

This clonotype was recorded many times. CDR3: CASSLWGTNTGELFF. The CDR3 region has the DNA TGCGCCAGCAGCTTGTGGGGGACGAACACCGGGGAGCTGTTTTTT. This sequence joins TRBV5-1 and TRBJ2-2; D tentatively reads TRBD1 or TRBD2 (5 bases each). The V gene's germline CDR1 is SGHRS and CDR2 YFSETQ. The CDR3 length is 15 residues. Trimming cost V 1 base and J 0 bases, with 7 bases left between them.

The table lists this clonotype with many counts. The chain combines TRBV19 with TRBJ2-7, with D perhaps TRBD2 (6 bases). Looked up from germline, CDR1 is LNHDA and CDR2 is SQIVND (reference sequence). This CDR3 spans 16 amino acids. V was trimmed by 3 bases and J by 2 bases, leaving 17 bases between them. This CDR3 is CASSIWVRDGTYEQYF. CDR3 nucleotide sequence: TGTGCCAGTAGTATCTGGGTGCGGGATGGGACCTACGAGCAGTACTTC.

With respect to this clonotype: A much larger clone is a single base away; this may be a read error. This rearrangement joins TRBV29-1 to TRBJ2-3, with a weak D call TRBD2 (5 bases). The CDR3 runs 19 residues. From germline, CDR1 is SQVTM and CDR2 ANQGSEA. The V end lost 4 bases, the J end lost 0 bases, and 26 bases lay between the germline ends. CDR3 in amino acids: CSVGDILVGAETSTDTQYF. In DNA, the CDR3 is TGCAGCGTTGGAGATATTTTGGTGGGAGCCGAAACTAGCACAGATACGCAGTATTTT.

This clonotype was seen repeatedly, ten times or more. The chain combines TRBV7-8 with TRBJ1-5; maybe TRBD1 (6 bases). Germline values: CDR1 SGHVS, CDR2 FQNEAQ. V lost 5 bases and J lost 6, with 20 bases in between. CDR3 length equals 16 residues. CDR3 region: CASSHRDNRPSQPQHF. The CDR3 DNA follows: TGTGCCAGCAGCCACCGGGACAACCGACCGAGTCAGCCCCAGCATTTT.

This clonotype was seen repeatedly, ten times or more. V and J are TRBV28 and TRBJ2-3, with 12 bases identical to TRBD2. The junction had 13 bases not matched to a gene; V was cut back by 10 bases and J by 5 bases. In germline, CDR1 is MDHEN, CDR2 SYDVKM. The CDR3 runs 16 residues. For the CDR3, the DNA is TGTGCCACCAGAGCCTCGACTAGCGGGAGAATAGATACGCAGTATTTT. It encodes CATRASTSGRIDTQYF.

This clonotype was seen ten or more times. Here the CDR3 DNA reads TGTGCCATCAGTGGAGGGGGGGATAGCTACGAGCAGTACTTC. This encodes CAISGGGDSYEQYF. The chain has TRBV10-3 and TRBJ2-7, with D tentatively TRBD2 (7 bases). The V end lost 4 bases, the J end lost 3 bases, and 13 bases lay between the germline ends. Germline values: CDR1 ENHRY, CDR2 SYGVKD. The CDR3 spans 14 residues.

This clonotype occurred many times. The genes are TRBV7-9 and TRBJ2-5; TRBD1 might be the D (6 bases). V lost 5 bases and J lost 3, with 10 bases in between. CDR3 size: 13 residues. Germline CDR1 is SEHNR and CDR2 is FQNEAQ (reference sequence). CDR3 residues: CASSGSGEETQYF. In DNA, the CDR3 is TGTGCCAGCAGCGGCTCAGGGGAAGAGACCCAGTACTTC.

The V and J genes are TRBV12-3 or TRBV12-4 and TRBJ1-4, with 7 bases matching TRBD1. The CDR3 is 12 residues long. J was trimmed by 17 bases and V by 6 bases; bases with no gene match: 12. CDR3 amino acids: CASRIAGGRVFF. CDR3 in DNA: TGTGCCAGCAGGATCGCAGGGGGTCGCGTTTTTTTT.

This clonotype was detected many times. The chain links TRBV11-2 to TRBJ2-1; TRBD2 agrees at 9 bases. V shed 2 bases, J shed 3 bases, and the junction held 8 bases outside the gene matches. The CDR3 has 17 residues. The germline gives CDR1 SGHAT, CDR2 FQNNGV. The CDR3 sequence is CASSLRSSGVVYNEQFF. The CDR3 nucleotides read TGTGCCAGCAGCTTAAGGTCTAGCGGGGTTGTCTACAATGAGCAGTTCTTC.

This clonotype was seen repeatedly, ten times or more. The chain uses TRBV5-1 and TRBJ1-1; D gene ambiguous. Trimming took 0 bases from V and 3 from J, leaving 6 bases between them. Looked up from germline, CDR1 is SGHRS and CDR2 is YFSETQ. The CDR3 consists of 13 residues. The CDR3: CASSLDGYTEAFF. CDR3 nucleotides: TGCGCCAGCAGCTTGGACGGTTACACTGAAGCTTTCTTT.

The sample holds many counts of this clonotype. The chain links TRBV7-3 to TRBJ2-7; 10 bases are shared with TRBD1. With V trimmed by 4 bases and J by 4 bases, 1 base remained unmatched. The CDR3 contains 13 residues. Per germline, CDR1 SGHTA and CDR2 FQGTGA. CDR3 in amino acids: CASSWTGGYEQYF. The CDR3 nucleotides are TGTGCCAGCAGCTGGACAGGGGGGTACGAGCAGTACTTC.

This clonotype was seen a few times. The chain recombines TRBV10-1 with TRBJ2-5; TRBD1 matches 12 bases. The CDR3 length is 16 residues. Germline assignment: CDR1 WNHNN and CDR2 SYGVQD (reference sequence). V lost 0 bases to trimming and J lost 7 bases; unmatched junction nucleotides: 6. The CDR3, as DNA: TGCGCCAGCAGTGAGTCCGGGACAGGGGGCGCGGGGACCCAGTACTTC. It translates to CASSESGTGGAGTQYF.

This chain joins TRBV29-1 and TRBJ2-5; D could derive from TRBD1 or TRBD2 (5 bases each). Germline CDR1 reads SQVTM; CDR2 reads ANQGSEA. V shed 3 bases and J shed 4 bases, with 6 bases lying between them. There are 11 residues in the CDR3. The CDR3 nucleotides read TGCAGCGTTGATGGGGGAGAGACCCAGTACTTC. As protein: CSVDGGETQYF.

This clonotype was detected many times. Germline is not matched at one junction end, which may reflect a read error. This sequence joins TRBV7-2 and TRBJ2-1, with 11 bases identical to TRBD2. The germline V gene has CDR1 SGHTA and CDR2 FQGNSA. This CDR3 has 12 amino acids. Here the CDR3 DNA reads TGTGCCAGCAGCCTAGCGGGAGGTGGTCAGTTCTTC. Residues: CASSLAGGGQFF.

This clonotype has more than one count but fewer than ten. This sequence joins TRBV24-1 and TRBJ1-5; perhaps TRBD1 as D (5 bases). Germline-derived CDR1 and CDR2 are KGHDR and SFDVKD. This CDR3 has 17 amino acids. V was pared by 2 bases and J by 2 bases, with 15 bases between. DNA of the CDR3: TGTGCCACCAGTGATTCAACCTCAGGGATGGGCAATCAGCCCCAGCATTTT. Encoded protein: CATSDSTSGMGNQPQHF.